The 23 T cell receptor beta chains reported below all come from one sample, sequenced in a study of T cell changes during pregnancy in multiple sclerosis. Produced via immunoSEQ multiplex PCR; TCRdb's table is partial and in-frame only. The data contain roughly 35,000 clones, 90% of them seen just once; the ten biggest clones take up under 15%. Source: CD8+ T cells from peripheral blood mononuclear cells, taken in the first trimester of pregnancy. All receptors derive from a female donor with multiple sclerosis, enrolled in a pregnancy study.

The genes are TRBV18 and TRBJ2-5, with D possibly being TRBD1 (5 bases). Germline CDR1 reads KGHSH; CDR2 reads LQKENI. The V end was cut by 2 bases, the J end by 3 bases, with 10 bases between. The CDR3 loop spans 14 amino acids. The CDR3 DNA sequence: TGTGCCAGCTCACCAACAGGATACAAAGAGACCCAGTACTTC. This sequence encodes CASSPTGYKETQYF.

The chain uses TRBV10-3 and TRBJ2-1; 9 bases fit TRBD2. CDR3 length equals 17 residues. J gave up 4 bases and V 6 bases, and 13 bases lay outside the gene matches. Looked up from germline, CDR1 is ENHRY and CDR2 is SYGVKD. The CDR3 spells CAIRHTEAGGWYNEQFF. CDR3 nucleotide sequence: TGTGCCATCAGGCACACAGAAGCGGGAGGTTGGTACAATGAGCAGTTCTTC.

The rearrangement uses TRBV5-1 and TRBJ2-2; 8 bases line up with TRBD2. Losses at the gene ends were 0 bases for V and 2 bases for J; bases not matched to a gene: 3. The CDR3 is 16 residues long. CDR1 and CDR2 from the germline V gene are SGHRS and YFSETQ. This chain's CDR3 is CASSLVAGTNTGELFF. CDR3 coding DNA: TGCGCCAGCAGCTTGGTAGCGGGGACAAACACCGGGGAGCTGTTTTTT.

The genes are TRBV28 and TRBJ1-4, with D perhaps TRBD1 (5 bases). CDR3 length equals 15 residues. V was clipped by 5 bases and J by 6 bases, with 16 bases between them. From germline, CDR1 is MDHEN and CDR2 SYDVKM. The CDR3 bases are TGTGCCAGCAGTCCCGACAGAGTAGCGGATGAAAAACTGTTTTTT. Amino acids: CASSPDRVADEKLFF.

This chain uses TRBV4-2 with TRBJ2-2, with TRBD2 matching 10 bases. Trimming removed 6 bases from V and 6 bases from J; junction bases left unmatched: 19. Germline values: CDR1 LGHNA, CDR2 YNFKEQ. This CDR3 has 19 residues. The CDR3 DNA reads TGTGCCAGCAGGAAGGGTCTAGAAAGCGGGAGGGCCCCCCCCGGGGAGCTGTTTTTT. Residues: CASRKGLESGRAPPGELFF.

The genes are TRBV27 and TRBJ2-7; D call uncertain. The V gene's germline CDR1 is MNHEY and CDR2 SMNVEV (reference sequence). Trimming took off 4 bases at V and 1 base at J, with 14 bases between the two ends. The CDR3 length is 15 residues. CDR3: CASSSTGSLSYEQYF. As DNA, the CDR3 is TGTGCCAGCAGTTCCACCGGGTCCCTTTCCTACGAGCAGTACTTC.

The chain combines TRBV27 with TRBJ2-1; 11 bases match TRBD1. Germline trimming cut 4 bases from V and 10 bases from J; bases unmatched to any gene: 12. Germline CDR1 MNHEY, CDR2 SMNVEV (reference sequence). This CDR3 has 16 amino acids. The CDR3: CASSSYRTGGWREQFF. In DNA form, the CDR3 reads TGTGCCAGCAGTTCATACCGGACAGGGGGCTGGCGGGAGCAGTTCTTC.

CDR3 loop: CASSPNRGPYEQYF. The DNA for the CDR3 is TGTGCCAGCAGCCCTAATAGGGGGCCGTACGAGCAGTACTTC. This rearrangement joins TRBV28 to TRBJ2-7, with 7 bases matching TRBD1. Germline lookup yields CDR1 MDHEN and CDR2 SYDVKM. The CDR3 length is 14 residues. The V segment lost 6 bases and the J segment 4 bases; nucleotides outside the gene matches: 9.

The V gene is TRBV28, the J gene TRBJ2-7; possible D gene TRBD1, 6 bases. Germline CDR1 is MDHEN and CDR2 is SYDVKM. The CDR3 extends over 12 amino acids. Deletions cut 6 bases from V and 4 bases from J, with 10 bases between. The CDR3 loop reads CASSHGQYEQYF. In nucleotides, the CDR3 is TGTGCCAGCAGCCATGGACAGTACGAGCAGTACTTC.

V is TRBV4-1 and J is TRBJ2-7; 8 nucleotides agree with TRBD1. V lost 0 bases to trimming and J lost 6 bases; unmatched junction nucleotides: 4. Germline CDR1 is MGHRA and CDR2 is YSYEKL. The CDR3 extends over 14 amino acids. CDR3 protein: CASSQEGQGGEQYF. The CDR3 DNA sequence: TGCGCCAGCAGCCAAGAAGGACAGGGCGGCGAGCAGTACTTC.

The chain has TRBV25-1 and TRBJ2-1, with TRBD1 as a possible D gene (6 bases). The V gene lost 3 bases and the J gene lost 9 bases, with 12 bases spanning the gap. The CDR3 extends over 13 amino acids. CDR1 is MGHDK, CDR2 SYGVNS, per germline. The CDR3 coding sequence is TGTGCCAGCAGTGAGTCCGGGACAATTGAGCAGTTCTTC. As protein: CASSESGTIEQFF.

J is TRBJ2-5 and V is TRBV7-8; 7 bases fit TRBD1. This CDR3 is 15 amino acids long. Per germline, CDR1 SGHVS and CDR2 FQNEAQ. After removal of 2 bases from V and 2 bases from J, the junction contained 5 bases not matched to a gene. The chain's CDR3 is CASSLSTGEQETQYF. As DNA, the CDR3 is TGTGCCAGCAGCTTAAGCACAGGGGAACAAGAGACCCAGTACTTC.

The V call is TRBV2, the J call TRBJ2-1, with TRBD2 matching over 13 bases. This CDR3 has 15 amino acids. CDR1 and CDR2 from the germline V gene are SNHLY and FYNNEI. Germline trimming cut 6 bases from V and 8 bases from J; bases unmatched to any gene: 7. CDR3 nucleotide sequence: TGTGCCAGCAGCGGACTAGCGGGAGCGTCCCATGAGCAGTTCTTC. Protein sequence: CASSGLAGASHEQFF.

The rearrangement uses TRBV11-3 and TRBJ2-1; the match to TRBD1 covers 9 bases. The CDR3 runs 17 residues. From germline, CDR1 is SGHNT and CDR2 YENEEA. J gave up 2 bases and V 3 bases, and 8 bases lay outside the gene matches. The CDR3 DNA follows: TGTGCCAGCAGCTTGGGACAGGGTGCTTCAACCTACAATGAGCAGTTCTTC. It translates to CASSLGQGASTYNEQFF.

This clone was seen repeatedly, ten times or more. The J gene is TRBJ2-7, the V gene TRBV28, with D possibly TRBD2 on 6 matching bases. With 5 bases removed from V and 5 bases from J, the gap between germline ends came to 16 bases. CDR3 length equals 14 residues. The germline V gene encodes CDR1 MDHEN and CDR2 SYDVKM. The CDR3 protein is CASSDPGLENEQYF. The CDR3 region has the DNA TGTGCCAGCAGTGACCCGGGACTGGAAAACGAGCAGTACTTC. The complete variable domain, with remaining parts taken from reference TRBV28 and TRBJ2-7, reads DVKVTQSSRYLVKRTGEKVFLECVQDMDHENMFWYRQDPGLGLRLIYFSYDVKMKEKGDIPEGYSVSREKKERFSLILESASTNQTSMYLCASSDPGLENEQYFGPGTRLTVT.

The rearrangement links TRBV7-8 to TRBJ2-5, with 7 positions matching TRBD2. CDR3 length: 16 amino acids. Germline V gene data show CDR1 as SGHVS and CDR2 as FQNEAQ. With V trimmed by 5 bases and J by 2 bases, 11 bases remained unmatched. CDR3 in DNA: TGTGCCAGCAGCCTTACGGGTAGCGGGCGGCAAGAGACCCAGTACTTC. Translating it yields CASSLTGSGRQETQYF.

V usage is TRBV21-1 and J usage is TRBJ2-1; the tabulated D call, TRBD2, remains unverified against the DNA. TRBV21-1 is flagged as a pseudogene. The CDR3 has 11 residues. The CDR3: CASNEAGEQFF. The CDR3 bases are TGTGCCAGCAACGAGGCCGGGGAGCAGTTCTTC.

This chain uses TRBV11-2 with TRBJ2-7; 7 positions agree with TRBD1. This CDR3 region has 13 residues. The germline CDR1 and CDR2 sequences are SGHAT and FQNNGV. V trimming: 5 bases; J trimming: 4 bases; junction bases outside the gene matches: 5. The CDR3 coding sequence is TGTGCCAGCAGCCCCCGGACAGGATACGAGCAGTACTTC. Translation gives CASSPRTGYEQYF.

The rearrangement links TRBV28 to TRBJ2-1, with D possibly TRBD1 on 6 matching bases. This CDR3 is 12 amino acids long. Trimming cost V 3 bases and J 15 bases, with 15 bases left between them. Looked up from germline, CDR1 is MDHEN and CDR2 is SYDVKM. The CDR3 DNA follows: TGTGCCAGCAGTTTCCGGGACAACTCGAGGTTCTTC. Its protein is CASSFRDNSRFF.

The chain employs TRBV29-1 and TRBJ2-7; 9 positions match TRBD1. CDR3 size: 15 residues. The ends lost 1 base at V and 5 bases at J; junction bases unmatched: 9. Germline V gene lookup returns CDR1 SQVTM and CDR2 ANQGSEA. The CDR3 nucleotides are TGCAGCGTTGAAGGCTCACGGACAGGGGTAAACGAGCAGTACTTC. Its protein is CSVEGSRTGVNEQYF.

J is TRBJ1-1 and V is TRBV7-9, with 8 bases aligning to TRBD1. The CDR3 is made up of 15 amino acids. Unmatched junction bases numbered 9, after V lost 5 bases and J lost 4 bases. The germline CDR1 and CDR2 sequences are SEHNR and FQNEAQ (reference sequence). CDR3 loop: CASSLPTGASTEAFF. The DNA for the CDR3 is TGTGCCAGCAGCCTACCGACAGGGGCGAGCACTGAAGCTTTCTTT.

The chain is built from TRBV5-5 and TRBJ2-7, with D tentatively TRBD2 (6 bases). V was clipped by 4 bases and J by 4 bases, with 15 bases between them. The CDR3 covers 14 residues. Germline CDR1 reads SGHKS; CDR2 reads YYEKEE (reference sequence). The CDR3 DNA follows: TGTGCCAGCAGCCCCGGACTAAAACTTTACGAGCAGTACTTC. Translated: CASSPGLKLYEQYF.

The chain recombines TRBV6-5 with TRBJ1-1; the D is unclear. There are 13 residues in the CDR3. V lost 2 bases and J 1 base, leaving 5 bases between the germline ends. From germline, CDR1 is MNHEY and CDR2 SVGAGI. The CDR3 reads CASSYSQNTEAFF. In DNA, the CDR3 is TGTGCCAGCAGTTACAGCCAGAACACTGAAGCTTTCTTT.